The sequence of this TCR beta chain was determined in a study of T cell responses to AZD1222 COVID-19 vaccine. TCRdb's table, derived via immunoSEQ multiplex PCR, lists solely in-frame clones and lacks some. This table holds approximately 180,000 clones, about 92% found once. The CDR3 totals 15 residues. V shed 6 bases and J shed 7 bases, with 18 bases lying between them. Germline values: CDR1 MNHEY, CDR2 SVGAGI. The source material was peripheral blood, sampled 28 days after the second dose of the MenACWY control vaccine. This chain connects TRBV6-5 to TRBJ2-2, with D perhaps matching TRBD1 or TRBD2 (6 bases each). This clonotype was obtained from an adult who received the MenACWY meningococcal vaccine as a control. CDR3 sequence: CASRRGTTQVGELFF. The CDR3 DNA sequence: TGTGCCAGCAGACGCGGGACAACGCAAGTCGGGGAGCTGTTTTTT.